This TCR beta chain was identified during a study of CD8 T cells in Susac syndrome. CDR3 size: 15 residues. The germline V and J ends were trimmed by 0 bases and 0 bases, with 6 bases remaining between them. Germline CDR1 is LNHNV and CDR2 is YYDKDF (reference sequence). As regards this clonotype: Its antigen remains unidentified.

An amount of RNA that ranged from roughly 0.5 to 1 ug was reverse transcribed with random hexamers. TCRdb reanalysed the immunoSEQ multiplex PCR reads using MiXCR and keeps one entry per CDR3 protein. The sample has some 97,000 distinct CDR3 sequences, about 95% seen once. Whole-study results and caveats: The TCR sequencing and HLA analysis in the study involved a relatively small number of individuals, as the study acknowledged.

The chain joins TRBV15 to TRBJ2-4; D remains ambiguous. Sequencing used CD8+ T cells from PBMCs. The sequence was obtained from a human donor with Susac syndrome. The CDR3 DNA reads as TGTGCCACCAGCAGAGATGGGGTAGCCAAAAACATTCAGTACTTC. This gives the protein CATSRDGVAKNIQYF.